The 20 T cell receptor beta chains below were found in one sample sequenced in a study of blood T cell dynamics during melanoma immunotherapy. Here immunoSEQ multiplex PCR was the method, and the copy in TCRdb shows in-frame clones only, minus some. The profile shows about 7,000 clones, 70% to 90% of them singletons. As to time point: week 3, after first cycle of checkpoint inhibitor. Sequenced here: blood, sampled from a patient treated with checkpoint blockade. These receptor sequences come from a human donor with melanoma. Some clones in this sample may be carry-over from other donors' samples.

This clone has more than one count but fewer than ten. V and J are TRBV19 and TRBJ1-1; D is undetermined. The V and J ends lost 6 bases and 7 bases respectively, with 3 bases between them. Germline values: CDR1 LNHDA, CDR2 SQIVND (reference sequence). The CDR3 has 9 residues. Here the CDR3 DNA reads TGTGCCAGTAGCGTTGAAGCTTTCTTT. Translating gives CASSVEAFF.

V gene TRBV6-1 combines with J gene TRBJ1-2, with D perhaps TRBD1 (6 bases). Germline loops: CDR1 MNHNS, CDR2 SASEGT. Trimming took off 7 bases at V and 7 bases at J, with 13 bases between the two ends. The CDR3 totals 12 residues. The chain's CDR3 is CASTIQQGGYTF. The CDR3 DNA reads TGTGCCAGCACCATACAACAGGGTGGCTACACCTTC.

The CDR3 sequence is CASSPGVDTEAFF. The CDR3 nucleotides are TGCGCCAGCAGTCCCGGGGTGGACACTGAAGCTTTCTTT. V usage is TRBV10-1 and J usage is TRBJ1-1; D ambiguous. The V end was cut by 5 bases, the J end by 3 bases, with 10 bases between. CDR1 is WNHNN, CDR2 SYGVQD, per germline (reference sequence). CDR3 length: 13 amino acids.

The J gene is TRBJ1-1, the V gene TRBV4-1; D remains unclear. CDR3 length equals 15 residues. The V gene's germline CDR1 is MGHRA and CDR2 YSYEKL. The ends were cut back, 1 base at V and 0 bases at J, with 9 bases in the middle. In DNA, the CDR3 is TGCGCCAGCAGCCAAGCGGTTCGGGTGAACACTGAAGCTTTCTTT. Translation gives CASSQAVRVNTEAFF.

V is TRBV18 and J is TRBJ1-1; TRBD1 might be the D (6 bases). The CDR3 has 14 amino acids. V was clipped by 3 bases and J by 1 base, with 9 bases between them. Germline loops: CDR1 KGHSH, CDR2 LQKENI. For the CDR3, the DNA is TGTGCCAGCTCACCGAAGGGGGGGAACACTGAAGCTTTCTTT. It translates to CASSPKGGNTEAFF. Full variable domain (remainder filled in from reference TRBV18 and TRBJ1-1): NAGVMQNPRHLVRRRGQEARLRCSPMKGHSHVYWYRQLPEEGLKFMVYLQKENIIDESGMPKERFSAEFPKEGPSILRIQQVVRGDSAAYFCASSPKGGNTEAFFGQGTRLTVV.

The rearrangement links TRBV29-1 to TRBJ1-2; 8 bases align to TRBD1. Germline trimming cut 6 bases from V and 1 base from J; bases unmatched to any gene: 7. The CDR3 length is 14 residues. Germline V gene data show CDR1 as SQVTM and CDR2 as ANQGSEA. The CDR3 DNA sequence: TGCAGCGTCTCATCCGACAGGGGTAACTATGGCTACACCTTC. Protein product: CSVSSDRGNYGYTF.

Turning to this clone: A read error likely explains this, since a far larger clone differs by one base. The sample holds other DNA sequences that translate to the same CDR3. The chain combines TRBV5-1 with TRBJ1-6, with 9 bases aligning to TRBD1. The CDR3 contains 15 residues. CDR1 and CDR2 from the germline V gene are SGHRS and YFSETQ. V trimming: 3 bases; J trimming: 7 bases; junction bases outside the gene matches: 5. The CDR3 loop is CASSWDRALNSPLHF. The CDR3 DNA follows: TGCGCCAGCAGCTGGGACAGGGCTTTGAATTCACCCCTCCACTTT.

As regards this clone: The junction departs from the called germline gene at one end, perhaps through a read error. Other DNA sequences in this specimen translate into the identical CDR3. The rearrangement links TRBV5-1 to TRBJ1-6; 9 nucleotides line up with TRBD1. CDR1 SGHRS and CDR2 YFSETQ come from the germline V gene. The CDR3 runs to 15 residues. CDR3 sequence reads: CASSWDRALNSPLHF. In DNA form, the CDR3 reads TGTGCCAGCAGCTGGGACAGGGCTTTGAATTCACCCCTCCACTTT. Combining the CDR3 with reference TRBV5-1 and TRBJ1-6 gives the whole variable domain KAGVTQTPRYLIKTRGQQVTLSCSPISGHRSVSWYQQTPGQGLQFLFEYFSETQRNKGNFPGRFSGRQFSNSRSEMNVSTLELGDSALYLCASSWDRALNSPLHFGNGTRLTVT.

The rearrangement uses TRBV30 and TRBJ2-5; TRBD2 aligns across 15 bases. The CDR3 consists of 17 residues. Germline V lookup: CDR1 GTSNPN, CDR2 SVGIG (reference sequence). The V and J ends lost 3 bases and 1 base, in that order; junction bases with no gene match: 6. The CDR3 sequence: CAWSAGLAGGIQETQYF. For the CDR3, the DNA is TGTGCCTGGAGCGCGGGACTAGCGGGGGGCATCCAAGAGACCCAGTACTTC. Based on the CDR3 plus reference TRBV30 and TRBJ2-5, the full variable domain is SQTIHQWPATLVQPVGSPLSLECTVEGTSNPNLYWYRQAAGRGLQLLFYSVGIGQISSEVPQNLSASRPQDRQFILSSKKLLLSDSGFYLCAWSAGLAGGIQETQYFGPGTRLLVL.

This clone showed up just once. Here the CDR3 DNA reads TGTGCCAGCAGCTCTGGGGCCAACGTCCTGACTTTC. Protein product: CASSSGANVLTF. The V gene is TRBV9, the J gene TRBJ2-6; no clear D. This CDR3 spans 12 amino acids. The V gene lost 4 bases and the J gene lost 1 base, with 0 bases spanning the gap. CDR1 and CDR2 (germline): SGDLS, YYNGEE.

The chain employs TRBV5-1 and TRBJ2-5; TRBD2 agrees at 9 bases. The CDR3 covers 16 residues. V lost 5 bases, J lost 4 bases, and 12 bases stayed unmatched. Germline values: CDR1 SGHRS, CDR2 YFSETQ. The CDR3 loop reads CASRHVDSGSPETQYF. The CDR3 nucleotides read TGCGCCAGCAGGCATGTTGATAGCGGGAGCCCAGAGACCCAGTACTTC.

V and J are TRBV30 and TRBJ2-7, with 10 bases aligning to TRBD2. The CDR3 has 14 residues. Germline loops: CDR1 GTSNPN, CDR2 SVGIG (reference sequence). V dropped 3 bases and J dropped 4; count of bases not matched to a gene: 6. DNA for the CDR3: TGTGCCTGGAGGGAAGCGGGGGGGCTGTACGAGCAGTACTTC. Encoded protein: CAWREAGGLYEQYF.

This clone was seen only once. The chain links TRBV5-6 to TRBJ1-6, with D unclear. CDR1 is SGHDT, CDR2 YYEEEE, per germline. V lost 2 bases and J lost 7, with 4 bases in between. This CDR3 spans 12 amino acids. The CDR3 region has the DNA TGTGCCAGCAGCTTAGGGAATTCACCCCTCCACTTT. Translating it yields CASSLGNSPLHF.

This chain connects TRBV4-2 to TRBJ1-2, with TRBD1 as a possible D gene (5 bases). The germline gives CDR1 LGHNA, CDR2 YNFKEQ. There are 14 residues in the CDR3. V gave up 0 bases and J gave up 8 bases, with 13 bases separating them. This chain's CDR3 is CASSQELQGQGYTF. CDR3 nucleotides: TGTGCCAGCAGCCAAGAACTTCAGGGCCAAGGCTACACCTTC.

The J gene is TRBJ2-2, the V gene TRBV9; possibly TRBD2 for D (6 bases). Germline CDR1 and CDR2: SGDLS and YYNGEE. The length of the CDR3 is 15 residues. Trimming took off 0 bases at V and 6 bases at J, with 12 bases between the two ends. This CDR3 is CASSVAAGLPGELFF. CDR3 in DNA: TGTGCCAGCAGCGTAGCGGCGGGATTGCCCGGGGAGCTGTTTTTT.

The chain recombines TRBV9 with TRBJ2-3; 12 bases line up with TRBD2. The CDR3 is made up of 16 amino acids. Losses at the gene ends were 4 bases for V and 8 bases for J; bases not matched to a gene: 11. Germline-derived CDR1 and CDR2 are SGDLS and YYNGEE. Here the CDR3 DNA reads TGTGCCAGCAGCTACTCGCCCCTAGCGGGGGGGCCTACGCAGTATTTT. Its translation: CASSYSPLAGGPTQYF.

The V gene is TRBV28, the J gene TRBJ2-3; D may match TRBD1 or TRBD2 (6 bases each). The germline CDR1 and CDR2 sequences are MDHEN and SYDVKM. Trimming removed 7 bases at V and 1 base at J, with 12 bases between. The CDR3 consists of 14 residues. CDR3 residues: CASKTGGRTDTQYF. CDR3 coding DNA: TGTGCCAGCAAAACTGGGGGGCGCACAGATACGCAGTATTTT.

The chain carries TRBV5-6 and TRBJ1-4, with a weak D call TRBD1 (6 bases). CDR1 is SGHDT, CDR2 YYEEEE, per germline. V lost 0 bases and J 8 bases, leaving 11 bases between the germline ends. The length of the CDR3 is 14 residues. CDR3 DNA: TGTGCCAGCAGCTTGGCTGACAGGTCGGAAAAACTGTTTTTT. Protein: CASSLADRSEKLFF. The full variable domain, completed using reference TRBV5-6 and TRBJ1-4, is DAGVTQSPTHLIKTRGQQVTLRCSPKSGHDTVSWYQQALGQGPQFIFQYYEEEERQRGNFPDRFSGHQFPNYSSELNVNALLLGDSALYLCASSLADRSEKLFFGSGTQLSVL.

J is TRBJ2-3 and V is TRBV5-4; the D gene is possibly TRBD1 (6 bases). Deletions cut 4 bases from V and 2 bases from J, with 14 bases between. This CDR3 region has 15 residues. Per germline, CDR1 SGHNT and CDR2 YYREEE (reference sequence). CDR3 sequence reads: CASSLAGTLTDTQYF. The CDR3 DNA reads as TGTGCCAGCAGCCTGGCCGGGACACTCACAGATACGCAGTATTTT.

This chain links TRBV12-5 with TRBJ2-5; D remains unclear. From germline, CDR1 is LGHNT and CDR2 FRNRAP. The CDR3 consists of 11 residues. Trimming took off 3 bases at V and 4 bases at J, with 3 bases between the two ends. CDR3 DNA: TGTGCTAGTGGTTTCTCAGAGACCCAGTACTTC. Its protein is CASGFSETQYF.